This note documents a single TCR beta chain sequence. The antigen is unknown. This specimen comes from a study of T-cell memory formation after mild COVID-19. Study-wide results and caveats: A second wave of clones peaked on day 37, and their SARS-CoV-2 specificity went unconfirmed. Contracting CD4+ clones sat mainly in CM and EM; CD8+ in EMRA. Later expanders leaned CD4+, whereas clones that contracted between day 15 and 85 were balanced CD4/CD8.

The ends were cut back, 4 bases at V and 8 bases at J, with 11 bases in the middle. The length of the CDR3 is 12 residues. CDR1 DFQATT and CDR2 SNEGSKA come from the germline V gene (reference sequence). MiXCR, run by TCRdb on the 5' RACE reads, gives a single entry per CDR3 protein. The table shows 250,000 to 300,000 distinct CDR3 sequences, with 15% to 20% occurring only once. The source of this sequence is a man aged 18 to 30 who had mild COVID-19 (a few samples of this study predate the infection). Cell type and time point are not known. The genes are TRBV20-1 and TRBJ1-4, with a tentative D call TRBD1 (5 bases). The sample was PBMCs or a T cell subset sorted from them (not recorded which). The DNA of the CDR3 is TGCAGTGCTAAGGACCGGGGCGAAAAACTGTTTTTT. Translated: CSAKDRGEKLFF.